The sequence of this T cell receptor beta chain was determined in a study of CD8 T cells in ankylosing spondylitis. TCRdb re-derived calls from the 5' RACE reads in MiXCR, one entry per CDR3 protein. Counted here are a few hundred thousand distinct CDR3 sequences, 20% to 25% occurring once; the ten biggest clones make up about 12%. V lost 2 bases to trimming and J lost 0 bases, with 13 bases between them. The CDR3 runs to 17 residues. From germline, CDR1 is LGHNA and CDR2 YNFKEQ. This chain joins TRBV4-2 and TRBJ2-2; no clear D. Sample: blood, either unsorted or a sorted T cell fraction (not recorded which). This receptor was obtained from a male donor with ankylosing spondylitis or in good health (not recorded which). The CDR3 spells CASSQPLGVSNTGELFF. DNA of the CDR3: TGTGCCAGCAGCCAACCTCTTGGGGTTTCGAACACCGGGGAGCTGTTTTTT.